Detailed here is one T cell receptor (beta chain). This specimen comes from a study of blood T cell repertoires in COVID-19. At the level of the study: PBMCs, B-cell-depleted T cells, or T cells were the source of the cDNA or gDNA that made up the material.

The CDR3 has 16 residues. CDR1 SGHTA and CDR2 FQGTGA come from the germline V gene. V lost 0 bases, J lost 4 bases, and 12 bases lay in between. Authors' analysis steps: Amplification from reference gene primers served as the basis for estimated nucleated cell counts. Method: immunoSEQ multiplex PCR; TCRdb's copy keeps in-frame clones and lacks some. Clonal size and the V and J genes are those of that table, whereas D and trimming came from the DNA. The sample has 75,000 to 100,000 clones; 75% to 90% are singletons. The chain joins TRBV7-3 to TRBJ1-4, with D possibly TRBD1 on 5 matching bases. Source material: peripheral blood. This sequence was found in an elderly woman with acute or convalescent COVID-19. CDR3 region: CASSLTWGGDNEKLFF. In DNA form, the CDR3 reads TGTGCCAGCAGCTTAACGTGGGGAGGGGATAATGAAAAACTGTTTTTT.